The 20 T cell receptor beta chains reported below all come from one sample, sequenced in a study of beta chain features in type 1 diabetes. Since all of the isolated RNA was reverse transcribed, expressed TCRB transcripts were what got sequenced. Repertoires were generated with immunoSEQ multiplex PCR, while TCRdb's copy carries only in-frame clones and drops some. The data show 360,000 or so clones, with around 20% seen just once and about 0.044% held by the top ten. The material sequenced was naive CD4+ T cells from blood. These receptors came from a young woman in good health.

The DNA of the CDR3 is TGCGCCAGCAGCCAGGACAGCTCTGGGGCCAACGTCCTGACTTTC. As protein: CASSQDSSGANVLTF. The chain combines TRBV4-1 with TRBJ2-6, with D possibly TRBD1 on 6 matching bases. The CDR3 has 15 amino acids. Looked up from germline, CDR1 is MGHRA and CDR2 is YSYEKL. Trimming removed 3 bases from V and 0 bases from J, with 6 bases in between.

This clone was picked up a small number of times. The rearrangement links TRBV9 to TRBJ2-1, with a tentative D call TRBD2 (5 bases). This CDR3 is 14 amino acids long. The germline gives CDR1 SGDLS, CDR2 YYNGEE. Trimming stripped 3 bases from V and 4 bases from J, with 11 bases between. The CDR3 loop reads CASSGRGQYNEQFF. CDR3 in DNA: TGTGCCAGCAGCGGCCGGGGTCAGTACAATGAGCAGTTCTTC.

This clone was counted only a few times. This chain's CDR3 is CASSLRGIANYGYTF. CDR3 nucleotide sequence: TGCGCCAGCAGCTTGAGAGGGATAGCTAACTATGGCTACACCTTC. This chain links TRBV5-1 with TRBJ1-2; D is unresolved. The CDR3 consists of 15 residues. Germline CDR1 is SGHRS and CDR2 is YFSETQ. Deletions cut 1 base from V and 0 bases from J, with 10 bases between.

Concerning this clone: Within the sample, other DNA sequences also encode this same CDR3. The CDR3 region has the DNA TGTGCCAGCTCACCCCGCCAAGAGACCCAGTACTTC. Translated: CASSPRQETQYF. The chain recombines TRBV18 with TRBJ2-5, with no clear D. The V gene lost 3 bases and the J gene lost 1 base, with 3 bases spanning the gap. CDR3 length: 12 residues. Germline CDR1 KGHSH, CDR2 LQKENI.

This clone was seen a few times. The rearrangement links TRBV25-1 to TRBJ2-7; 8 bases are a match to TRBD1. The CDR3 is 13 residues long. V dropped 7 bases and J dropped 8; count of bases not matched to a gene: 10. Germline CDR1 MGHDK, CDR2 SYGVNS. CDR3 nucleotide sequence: TGTGCCAGCAAAGGACAGGGCGCAGAAAAGCAGTACTTC. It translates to CASKGQGAEKQYF.

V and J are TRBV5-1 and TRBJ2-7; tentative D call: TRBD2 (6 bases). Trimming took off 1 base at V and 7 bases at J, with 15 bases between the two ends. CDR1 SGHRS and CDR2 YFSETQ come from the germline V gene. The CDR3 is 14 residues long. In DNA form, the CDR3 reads TGCGCCAGCAGCTTGTCCCCGGGAGTAAAAGAGCAGTACTTC. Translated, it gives CASSLSPGVKEQYF.

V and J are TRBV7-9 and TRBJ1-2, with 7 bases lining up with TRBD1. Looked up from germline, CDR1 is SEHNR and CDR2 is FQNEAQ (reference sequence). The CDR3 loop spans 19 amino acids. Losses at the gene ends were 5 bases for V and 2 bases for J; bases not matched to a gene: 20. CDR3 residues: CASSLFDRVDREPNYGYTF. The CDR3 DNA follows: TGTGCCAGCAGCCTCTTCGATCGGGTTGACAGGGAACCCAACTATGGCTACACCTTC. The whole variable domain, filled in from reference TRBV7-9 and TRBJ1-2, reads DTGVSQNPRHKITKRGQNVTFRCDPISEHNRLYWYRQTLGQGPEFLTYFQNEAQLEKSRLLSDRFSAERPKGSFSTLEIQRTEQGDSAMYLCASSLFDRVDREPNYGYTFGSGTRLTVV.

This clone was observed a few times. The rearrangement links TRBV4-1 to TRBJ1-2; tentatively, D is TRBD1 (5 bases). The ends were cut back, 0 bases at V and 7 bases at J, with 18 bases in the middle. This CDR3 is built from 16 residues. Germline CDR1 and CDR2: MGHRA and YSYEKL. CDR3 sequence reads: CASSQDGGGLYRGYTF. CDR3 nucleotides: TGCGCCAGCAGCCAAGACGGGGGAGGGCTCTATCGTGGCTACACCTTC.

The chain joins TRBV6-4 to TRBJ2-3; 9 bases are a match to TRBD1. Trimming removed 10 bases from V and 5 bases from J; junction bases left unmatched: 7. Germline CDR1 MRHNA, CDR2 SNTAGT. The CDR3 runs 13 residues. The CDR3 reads CATQQGAGDTQYF. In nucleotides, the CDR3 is TGTGCCACCCAACAGGGGGCCGGAGATACGCAGTATTTT.

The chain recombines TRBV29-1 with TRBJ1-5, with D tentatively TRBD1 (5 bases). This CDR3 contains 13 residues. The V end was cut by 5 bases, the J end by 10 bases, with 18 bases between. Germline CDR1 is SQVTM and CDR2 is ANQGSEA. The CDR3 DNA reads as TGCAGCGTTAGGCAGGGCCAGTTAACCCCCCAGCATTTT. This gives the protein CSVRQGQLTPQHF. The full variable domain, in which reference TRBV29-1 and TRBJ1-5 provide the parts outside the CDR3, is SAVISQKPSRDICQRGTSLTIQCQVDSQVTMMFWYRQQPGQSLTLIATANQGSEATYESGFVIDKFPISRPNLTFSTLTVSNMSPEDSSIYLCSVRQGQLTPQHFGDGTRLSIL.

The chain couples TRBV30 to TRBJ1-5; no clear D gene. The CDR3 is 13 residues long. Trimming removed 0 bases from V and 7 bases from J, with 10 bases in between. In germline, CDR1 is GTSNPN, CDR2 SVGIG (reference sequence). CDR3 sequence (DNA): TGTGCCTGGAGTGTTAACGGGGAGCAGCCCCAGCATTTT. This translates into CAWSVNGEQPQHF.

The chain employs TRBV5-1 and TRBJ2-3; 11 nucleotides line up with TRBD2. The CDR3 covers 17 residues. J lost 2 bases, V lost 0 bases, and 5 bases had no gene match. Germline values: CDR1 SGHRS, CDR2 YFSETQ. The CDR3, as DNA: TGCGCCAGCAGCTTGGGACTAGCGGGGATTAACACAGATACGCAGTATTTT. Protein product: CASSLGLAGINTDTQYF.

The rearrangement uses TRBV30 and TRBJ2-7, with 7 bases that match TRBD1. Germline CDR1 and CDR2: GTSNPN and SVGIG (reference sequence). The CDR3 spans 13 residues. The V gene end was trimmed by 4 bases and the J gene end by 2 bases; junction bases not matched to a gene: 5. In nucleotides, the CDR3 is TGTGCCTGGACTCGGGACAGCACCTACGAGCAGTACTTC. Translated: CAWTRDSTYEQYF.

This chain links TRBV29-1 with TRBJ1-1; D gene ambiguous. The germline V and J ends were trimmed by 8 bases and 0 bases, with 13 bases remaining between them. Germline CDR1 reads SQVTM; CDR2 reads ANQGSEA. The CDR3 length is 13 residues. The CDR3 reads CSFQTFLNTEAFF. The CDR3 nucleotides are TGCAGCTTTCAGACTTTTTTGAACACTGAAGCTTTCTTT.

The CDR3 sequence: CASTPGTNTGELFF. The DNA for the CDR3 is TGTGCCAGCACCCCGGGGACGAACACCGGGGAGCTGTTTTTT. The chain carries TRBV6-5 and TRBJ2-2; weak D call: TRBD2 (5 bases). V was pared by 7 bases and J by 0 bases, with 9 bases between. There are 14 residues in the CDR3. Germline V gene lookup returns CDR1 MNHEY and CDR2 SVGAGI.

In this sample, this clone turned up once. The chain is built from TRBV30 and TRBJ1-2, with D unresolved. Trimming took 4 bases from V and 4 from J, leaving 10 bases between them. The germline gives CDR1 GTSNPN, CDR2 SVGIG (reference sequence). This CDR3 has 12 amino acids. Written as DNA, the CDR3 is TGTGCCTGGAATACCGGTGGCTATGGCTACACCTTC. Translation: CAWNTGGYGYTF.

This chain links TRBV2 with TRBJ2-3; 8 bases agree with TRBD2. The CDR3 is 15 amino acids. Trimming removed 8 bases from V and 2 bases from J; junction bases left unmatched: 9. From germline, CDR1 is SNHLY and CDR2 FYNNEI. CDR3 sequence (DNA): TGTGCCAGCCGGGGCAGCGGGGGTTCCACAGATACGCAGTATTTT. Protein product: CASRGSGGSTDTQYF.

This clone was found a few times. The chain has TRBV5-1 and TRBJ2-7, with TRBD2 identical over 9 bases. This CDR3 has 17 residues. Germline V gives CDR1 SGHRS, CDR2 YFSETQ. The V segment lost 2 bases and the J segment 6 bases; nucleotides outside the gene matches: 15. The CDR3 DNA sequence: TGCGCCAGCAGCTTCGAGCTTAGGTTGGCGGGAGGGGCCGAGCAGTACTTC. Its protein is CASSFELRLAGGAEQYF.

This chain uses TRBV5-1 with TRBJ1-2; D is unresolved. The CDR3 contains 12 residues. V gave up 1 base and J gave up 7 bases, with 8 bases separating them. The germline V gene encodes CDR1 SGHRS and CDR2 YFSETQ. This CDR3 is CASSLIRSGYTF. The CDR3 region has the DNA TGCGCCAGCAGCTTGATCAGATCTGGCTACACCTTC.

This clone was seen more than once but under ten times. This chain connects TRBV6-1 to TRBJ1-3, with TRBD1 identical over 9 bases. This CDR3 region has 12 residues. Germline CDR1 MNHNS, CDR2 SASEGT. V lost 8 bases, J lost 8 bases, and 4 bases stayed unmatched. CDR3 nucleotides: TGTGCCAGCGAGGACAGGGGTTACACCATATATTTT. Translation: CASEDRGYTIYF.